This T cell receptor beta chain came from a study of blood T cell repertoires in COVID-19 (dated by TCRdb to about 2020). Some background on the complete study: The collaborator samples originated in the United States, Italy and Spain and spanned the acute and convalescent phases of COVID-19. The material from the prospective study consisted of cDNA or gDNA derived from T cells, B-cell-depleted T cells, or PBMCs. Deeply sampled blood TCRbeta repertoires from subjects exposed to, actively infected with, or recovered from COVID-19 were included in the dataset. The repertoires were made available in a free public database intended to serve as a resource for research on the immune response to SARS-CoV-2. Samples came from the ongoing ImmuneRACE study (first 160 participants) plus 1,254 subjects from 6 global collaborators. Sample metadata almost always included a de-identified subject ID, COVID-19 status, age in years and sex. Where available, HLA class I and class II types were taken from metadata supplied by the sample provider and were not determined by assay-based typing.

The collaborating institutions used their own protocols to collect whole blood in K2EDTA tubes. For TCRbeta analysis, collaborator samples were shipped as frozen whole blood, as isolated PBMCs, or as DNA extracted from either sample type. The CDR3 starts with the cysteine, ends with the phenylalanine, and has 12 residues. CDR3 DNA only is kept here, 36 bases in frame from base 1. Reading the germline V gene gives CDR1 SGHDT and CDR2 YYEEEE. The germline ends are 7 bases apart after V is trimmed by 4 bases and J by 4 bases. TCRbeta CDR3 regions were amplified from genomic DNA by means of the immunoSEQ Assay, a bias-controlled multiplex PCR. The study's own analysis went as follows. Within the assay, amplification of reference gene primers was used to estimate how many nucleated cells each sample contained. To quantify the absolute abundance of each unique TCRbeta CDR3 rearrangement, sequence reads were collapsed and filtered. For each sample, productive Simpson clonality was calculated as the square root of Simpson's diversity index across productive rearrangements. The immuneACCESS repertoire file appears here via TCRdb, limited to in-frame rearrangements. These files lack a portion of the clones; in checked studies, under half of the deficit traces to unresolved V genes, and the cause of the others is not known. V, J and clone size derive from that table, while D and trimming were established from the DNA sequence. The sample includes over 120,000 clones, with 65% to 90% observed a single time. Clones ranked in the top ten supply approximately 8% of the sample.

Note on this clone: Its antigen is still unknown. The input lacks base qualities; no much larger clone sits a single base away.

Findings and caveats that apply to the study as a whole: The quantity of clinical and demographic metadata differed by source and by participant and was supplied without curation.

This sequence was found in a human donor in a cohort sampled during active COVID-19. The chain employs TRBV5-6 and TRBJ2-3; TRBD1 might be the D gene, on 5 matching bases. Sequenced input: peripheral blood. The encoded CDR3 is CASSRGADTQYF. The nucleotide sequence is given as TGTGCCAGCAGCAGGGGTGCAGATACGCAGTATTTT. The CDR3 plus the reference TRBV5-6 and TRBJ2-3 genes for the other parts give the full variable domain: DAGVTQSPTHLIKTRGQQVTLRCSPKSGHDTVSWYQQALGQGPQFIFQYYEEEERQRGNFPDRFSGHQFPNYSSELNVNALLLGDSALYLCASSRGADTQYFGPGTRLTVL.